Presented here are 31 T cell receptor beta chains from one specimen sequenced in a study of OX40 agonist ivuxolimab in advanced cancers. Library method: the immunoSEQ multiplex PCR assay. The clones in this table, taken by TCRdb from immuneACCESS, are in-frame only. Not every clone is retained; where verified, under half of the shortfall comes from an unresolved V gene, and the cause of the rest is unknown. The sample table holds 69,000 or so clones, of which 85% were seen once. About 0.83% of the sample is taken by the ten largest. The source material was CD4+ or CD8+ T cells sorted from blood, sampled in a trial of the OX40 agonist ivuxolimab. These receptors came from an adult with an advanced solid tumor such as melanoma, head and neck, liver or kidney cancer.

The genes are TRBV6-5 and TRBJ1-2; perhaps TRBD1 as D (5 bases). The CDR3 is 13 residues long. Trimming stripped 7 bases from V and 8 bases from J, with 17 bases between. Germline-derived CDR1 and CDR2 are MNHEY and SVGAGI. DNA of the CDR3: TGTGCCAGCAAGGCCCCTCAGAGGGGCGGCTACACCTTC. Protein product: CASKAPQRGGYTF.

This clone was seen only a few times. The chain recombines TRBV6-4 with TRBJ1-4; D ambiguous. The CDR3 is 13 amino acids. The V gene lost 4 bases and the J gene lost 2 bases, with 5 bases spanning the gap. In germline, CDR1 is MRHNA, CDR2 SNTAGT. The CDR3 reads CASSGQTNEKLFF. CDR3 in DNA: TGTGCCAGCAGTGGGCAGACTAATGAAAAACTGTTTTTT.

The rearrangement uses TRBV7-9 and TRBJ1-6; no reliable D call. Germline V gene sequence: CDR1 SEHNR, CDR2 FQNEAQ (reference sequence). With 4 bases removed from V and 6 bases from J, the gap between germline ends came to 4 bases. The CDR3 has 12 amino acids. CDR3 loop: CASSSTNSPLHF. The CDR3 coding sequence is TGTGCCAGCAGCTCGACTAATTCACCCCTCCACTTT. Filled out from reference TRBV7-9 and TRBJ1-6, the complete variable domain reads DTGVSQNPRHKITKRGQNVTFRCDPISEHNRLYWYRQTLGQGPEFLTYFQNEAQLEKSRLLSDRFSAERPKGSFSTLEIQRTEQGDSAMYLCASSSTNSPLHFGNGTRLTVT.

The V and J genes are TRBV5-4 and TRBJ1-3, with no clear D. Germline loops: CDR1 SGHNT, CDR2 YYREEE (reference sequence). The CDR3 runs to 16 residues. V was trimmed by 2 bases and J by 0 bases, leaving 12 bases between them. The CDR3 reads CASSFAAANSGNTIYF. The DNA for the CDR3 is TGTGCCAGCAGCTTCGCAGCGGCTAACTCTGGAAACACCATATATTTT. The entire variable domain, with the rest obtained from reference TRBV5-4 and TRBJ1-3, is as follows: ETGVTQSPTHLIKTRGQQVTLRCSSQSGHNTVSWYQQALGQGPQFIFQYYREEENGRGNFPPRFSGLQFPNYSSELNVNALELDDSALYLCASSFAAANSGNTIYFGEGSWLTVV.

The V and J genes are TRBV6-1 and TRBJ1-5; 8 bases match TRBD1. The length of the CDR3 is 14 residues. V lost 7 bases to trimming and J lost 4 bases; unmatched junction nucleotides: 6. The germline gives CDR1 MNHNS, CDR2 SASEGT. The CDR3 reads CASTSDRDNQPQHF. CDR3 coding DNA: TGTGCCAGCACTTCGGACAGGGATAATCAGCCCCAGCATTTT.

CDR3 in amino acids: CASSLRGFGGALHF. The CDR3 nucleotides read TGTGCCAGCAGCTTAAGGGGTTTCGGTGGGGCCCTCCACTTT. The rearrangement joins TRBV7-2 to TRBJ1-6; D is perhaps TRBD1 (5 bases). CDR3 length: 14 residues. In germline, CDR1 is SGHTA, CDR2 FQGNSA. Trimming pared 2 bases from V and 14 bases from J, leaving 16 bases between. Combining the CDR3 with reference TRBV7-2 and TRBJ1-6 gives the whole variable domain GAGVSQSPSNKVTEKGKDVELRCDPISGHTALYWYRQSLGQGLEFLIYFQGNSAPDKSGLPSDRFSAERTGGSVSTLTIQRTQQEDSAVYLCASSLRGFGGALHFGNGTRLTVT.

In its sample, this clone was seen a few times. The V and J genes are TRBV16 and TRBJ1-3, with TRBD1 matching over 8 bases. The trim removed 6 bases at V and 7 bases at J, leaving 5 bases unmatched. Germline V gives CDR1 KGHSY, CDR2 FQNENV. There are 13 residues in the CDR3. This chain's CDR3 is CASRQYRGNTIYF. In DNA, the CDR3 is TGTGCCAGCAGACAGTACAGGGGGAACACCATATATTTT.

The rearrangement links TRBV18 to TRBJ1-4, with no clear D. The CDR3 has 13 residues. Germline values: CDR1 KGHSH, CDR2 LQKENI. Deletions cut 0 bases from V and 8 bases from J, with 7 bases between. As DNA, the CDR3 is TGTGCCAGCTCACCACCGACTGGAGAAAAACTGTTTTTT. Translating it yields CASSPPTGEKLFF.

This clone was seen once. The V and J genes are TRBV19 and TRBJ2-6; a possible D gene is TRBD2 (6 bases). The V and J ends lost 7 bases and 10 bases respectively, with 26 bases between them. The CDR3 sequence is 17 residues long. The V gene's germline CDR1 is LNHDA and CDR2 SQIVND (reference sequence). CDR3: CASTILGGRTLNNVLTF. The CDR3 DNA follows: TGTGCCAGTACCATCTTGGGGGGAAGGACTCTGAATAACGTCCTGACTTTC.

Here the CDR3 reads CASIDRASSGDTQYF. CDR3 bases: TGTGCCAGTATAGACAGGGCCTCCAGTGGAGATACGCAGTATTTT. The genes are TRBV19 and TRBJ2-3; TRBD1 aligns across 7 bases. Germline V lookup: CDR1 LNHDA, CDR2 SQIVND (reference sequence). J gave up 5 bases and V 7 bases, and 12 bases lay outside the gene matches. This CDR3 region has 15 residues.

This chain joins TRBV7-3 and TRBJ2-1; 12 nucleotides line up with TRBD2. Looked up from germline, CDR1 is SGHTA and CDR2 is FQGTGA. The CDR3 has 15 residues. V was pared by 5 bases and J by 6 bases, with 5 bases of the junction left unmatched. This CDR3 reads CASSGTSGPSNEQFF. The CDR3 DNA is TGTGCCAGCAGCGGGACTAGCGGGCCCAGCAATGAGCAGTTCTTC. Together with reference TRBV7-3 and TRBJ2-1, the CDR3 gives the full variable domain: GAGVSQTPSNKVTEKGKYVELRCDPISGHTALYWYRQSLGQGPEFLIYFQGTGAADDSGLPNDRFFAVRPEGSVSTLKIQRTERGDSAVYLCASSGTSGPSNEQFFGPGTRLTVL.

This chain connects TRBV19 to TRBJ2-7, with D possibly TRBD1 on 5 matching bases. V shed 3 bases and J shed 5 bases, with 11 bases lying between them. The CDR3 runs 13 residues. Germline CDR1 LNHDA, CDR2 SQIVND (reference sequence). CDR3 coding DNA: TGTGCCAGTAGTATCCTTAGGGGTGACGAGCAGTACTTC. It translates to CASSILRGDEQYF. The full variable domain, rest sourced from reference TRBV19 and TRBJ2-7, is DGGITQSPKYLFRKEGQNVTLSCEQNLNHDAMYWYRQDPGQGLRLIYYSQIVNDFQKGDIAEGYSVSREKKESFPLTVTSAQKNPTAFYLCASSILRGDEQYFGPGTRLTVT.

This clone appeared a few times. V usage is TRBV11-2 and J usage is TRBJ1-1; 10 bases are shared with TRBD1. This CDR3 is 14 amino acids long. Per germline, CDR1 SGHAT and CDR2 FQNNGV. The junction had 6 bases not matched to a gene; V was cut back by 10 bases and J by 1 base. The CDR3 is CATGGDRGNTEAFF. CDR3 sequence (DNA): TGTGCCACCGGGGGGGACAGGGGGAACACTGAAGCTTTCTTT.

This clone is medium-sized. The chain links TRBV5-1 to TRBJ2-3, with a weak D call TRBD2 (5 bases). This CDR3 comprises 14 residues. Germline lookup yields CDR1 SGHRS and CDR2 YFSETQ. Between the trimmed V and J ends, which lost 3 bases and 2 bases, there was a span of 10 bases. The CDR3 DNA sequence: TGCGCCAGCAGCTGGAGGCAGTCCACAGATACGCAGTATTTT. Amino acids: CASSWRQSTDTQYF.

The chain couples TRBV5-1 to TRBJ2-2, with TRBD2 identical over 14 bases. From germline, CDR1 is SGHRS and CDR2 YFSETQ. V lost 6 bases and J lost 7; bases outside the gene matches: 2. This CDR3 is built from 14 residues. The chain's CDR3 is CASTGLAGGGELFF. In DNA form, the CDR3 reads TGCGCCAGCACCGGACTAGCGGGAGGCGGGGAGCTGTTTTTT. The full variable domain, its missing parts supplied by reference TRBV5-1 and TRBJ2-2, is KAGVTQTPRYLIKTRGQQVTLSCSPISGHRSVSWYQQTPGQGLQFLFEYFSETQRNKGNFPGRFSGRQFSNSRSEMNVSTLELGDSALYLCASTGLAGGGELFFGEGSRLTVL.

V is TRBV5-4 and J is TRBJ1-2, with D maybe TRBD1 (5 bases). V lost 4 bases to trimming and J lost 6 bases, with 19 bases between them. This CDR3 is built from 15 residues. The germline V gene has CDR1 SGHNT and CDR2 YYREEE (reference sequence). CDR3 protein: CASSLSAGGRDGYTF. As DNA, the CDR3 is TGTGCCAGCAGCCTTTCGGCGGGGGGAAGGGATGGCTACACCTTC.

This chain connects TRBV14 to TRBJ2-1, with 7 nucleotides matching TRBD1. The CDR3 totals 21 residues. Germline CDR1 reads SGHDN; CDR2 reads FVKESK. Trimming cost V 3 bases and J 5 bases; bases outside gene matches: 25. CDR3 nucleotide sequence: TGTGCCAGCAGCCAGACCACCGGGACAGAGCTGTCCCCCGTCTACAACAATGAGCAGTTCTTC. Encoded protein: CASSQTTGTELSPVYNNEQFF.

The chain carries TRBV7-9 and TRBJ2-7; possibly TRBD1 or TRBD2 for D (5 bases each). V was pared by 5 bases and J by 5 bases, with 13 bases between. The CDR3 runs 13 residues. Germline V gives CDR1 SEHNR, CDR2 FQNEAQ (reference sequence). This CDR3 is CASSIRDGDEQYF. Written as DNA, the CDR3 is TGTGCCAGCAGCATCCGGGACGGCGACGAGCAGTACTTC.

The chain employs TRBV10-3 and TRBJ1-1; D not resolved. Germline V gene lookup returns CDR1 ENHRY and CDR2 SYGVKD. The V end was cut by 5 bases, the J end by 5 bases, with 15 bases between. This CDR3 is built from 14 residues. The CDR3 DNA reads TGTGCCATCAGTTCGGGCCAAGGGAGAACTGAAGCTTTCTTT. It translates to CAISSGQGRTEAFF.

V is TRBV7-8 and J is TRBJ1-1; unclear D gene. V was shortened by 6 bases and J by 0 bases, with 14 bases between the two germline ends. CDR3 length: 15 residues. Germline values: CDR1 SGHVS, CDR2 FQNEAQ. CDR3 region: CASRNGFFMNTEAFF. The CDR3 DNA reads TGTGCCAGCAGGAATGGGTTCTTCATGAACACTGAAGCTTTCTTT.

The count of this clone is one. V gene TRBV13 combines with J gene TRBJ2-3; D is ambiguous. V shed 3 bases and J shed 6 bases, with 7 bases lying between them. The germline CDR1 and CDR2 sequences are PRHDT and FYEKMQ (reference sequence). The CDR3 runs to 12 residues. The CDR3 coding sequence is TGTGCCAGCAGCTTTAGTGGGGATACGCAGTATTTT. Amino acid sequence: CASSFSGDTQYF.

V is TRBV15 and J is TRBJ2-7; 7 bases line up with TRBD1. The CDR3 spans 15 residues. Losses at the gene ends were 4 bases for V and 2 bases for J; bases not matched to a gene: 8. The germline gives CDR1 LNHNV, CDR2 YYDKDF (reference sequence). The CDR3 spells CATSNPGTATYEQYF. In nucleotides, the CDR3 is TGTGCCACCAGCAACCCCGGGACAGCGACCTACGAGCAGTACTTC.

This rearrangement joins TRBV11-2 to TRBJ2-6; TRBD1 matches at 8 bases. After removal of 7 bases from V and 0 bases from J, the junction contained 8 bases not matched to a gene. The V gene's germline CDR1 is SGHAT and CDR2 FQNNGV. The CDR3 sequence is 17 residues long. Here the CDR3 DNA reads TGTGCCAGCATCCCGGGACAGGTCCTCTCTGGGGCCAACGTCCTGACTTTC. The encoded protein is CASIPGQVLSGANVLTF.

V and J are TRBV6-5 and TRBJ2-7, with 11 nucleotides matching TRBD2. The CDR3 consists of 15 residues. The junction had 4 bases not matched to a gene; V was cut back by 6 bases and J by 0 bases. Germline CDR1 is MNHEY and CDR2 is SVGAGI. CDR3 sequence: CASSGTSGISYEQYF. The CDR3 region has the DNA TGTGCCAGCAGCGGGACTAGCGGAATCTCCTACGAGCAGTACTTC.

The rearrangement links TRBV6-6 to TRBJ1-4; 7 nucleotides match TRBD1. The CDR3 extends over 15 amino acids. Trimming cost V 6 bases and J 0 bases; bases outside gene matches: 4. CDR1 is MNHNY, CDR2 SVGAGI, per germline (reference sequence). CDR3 residues: CASRRDSSTNEKLFF. The CDR3 coding sequence is TGTGCCAGCAGACGGGACAGCTCAACTAATGAAAAACTGTTTTTT.

This clone appeared a single time. The chain is built from TRBV5-1 and TRBJ1-2; 7 positions agree with TRBD1. The CDR3 has 15 residues. Germline V lookup: CDR1 SGHRS, CDR2 YFSETQ. Losses at the gene ends were 3 bases for V and 6 bases for J; bases not matched to a gene: 11. The CDR3 protein is CASSWDSNIGDGYTF. The CDR3 DNA follows: TGCGCCAGCAGCTGGGACAGCAACATTGGGGATGGCTACACCTTC. Using reference TRBV5-1 and TRBJ1-2 for the parts outside the CDR3, the full variable domain is KAGVTQTPRYLIKTRGQQVTLSCSPISGHRSVSWYQQTPGQGLQFLFEYFSETQRNKGNFPGRFSGRQFSNSRSEMNVSTLELGDSALYLCASSWDSNIGDGYTFGSGTRLTVV.

The rearrangement links TRBV4-3 to TRBJ2-1; perhaps TRBD2 as D (5 bases). The CDR3 contains 15 residues. In germline, CDR1 is LGHNA, CDR2 YSLEER. V lost 8 bases and J lost 5, with 19 bases in between. The chain's CDR3 is CASSGGLLMDNEQFF. CDR3 in DNA: TGCGCCAGCTCGGGCGGACTTCTAATGGACAATGAGCAGTTCTTC.

This clone was found a few times. The CDR3, as DNA: TGTGCCAGCAGTTTATCTCCGGGGGCTGGGTATGGCTACACCTTC. Protein: CASSLSPGAGYGYTF. The rearrangement links TRBV28 to TRBJ1-2, with D perhaps matching TRBD1 (6 bases). V lost 1 base, J lost 5 bases, and 14 bases lay in between. The CDR3 covers 15 residues. CDR1 and CDR2 from the germline V gene are MDHEN and SYDVKM.

The genes are TRBV5-4 and TRBJ1-1; no clear D gene. The CDR3 totals 12 residues. Germline CDR1 is SGHNT and CDR2 is YYREEE (reference sequence). Between the trimmed V and J ends, which lost 2 bases and 5 bases, there was a span of 7 bases. This CDR3 is CASSLGRTEAFF. The CDR3 nucleotides read TGTGCCAGCAGCTTAGGGAGGACTGAAGCTTTCTTT.

V gene TRBV19 combines with J gene TRBJ2-7; a possible D gene is TRBD2 (5 bases). Germline V gene data show CDR1 as LNHDA and CDR2 as SQIVND (reference sequence). Trimming removed 0 bases from V and 11 bases from J, with 17 bases in between. This CDR3 region has 14 residues. This CDR3 reads CASSIDGRTPGKYF. The DNA for the CDR3 is TGTGCCAGTAGTATAGACGGACGGACGCCGGGGAAGTACTTC. The whole variable domain, filled in from reference TRBV19 and TRBJ2-7, reads DGGITQSPKYLFRKEGQNVTLSCEQNLNHDAMYWYRQDPGQGLRLIYYSQIVNDFQKGDIAEGYSVSREKKESFPLTVTSAQKNPTAFYLCASSIDGRTPGKYFGPGTRLTVT.

This sequence joins TRBV6-5 and TRBJ1-5; 8 bases match TRBD1. The CDR3 contains 14 residues. V was clipped by 8 bases and J by 6 bases; unmatched bases: 9. CDR1 is MNHEY, CDR2 SVGAGI, per germline. The CDR3 region has the DNA TGTGCCAGCCGACCGGACAGGGAATTTCAGCCCCAGCATTTT. This codes for CASRPDREFQPQHF.